The rows below give T cell receptor beta chains drawn from one sample of a study of blood T cells in healthy people across ages. TCRdb recomputed calls from the 5' RACE reads with MiXCR, one row per CDR3 protein. The sample yields about 940,000 distinct CDR3 sequences, 40% to 60% seen once. The material sequenced was blood. Receptors were obtained from a man aged 25-40 years in good health. The CDR3 runs from the conserved cysteine through the conserved F or W. A D gene is named only where the DNA matches it firmly. A row's size may be missing; if present it is once, few, many or a size class.

clone_size j_call d_call v_call cdr3_aa cdr3_nt
many TRBJ2-7 NA TRBV28 CASSLGMDMTSYEQYF TGTGCCAGCAGTTTAGGTATGGACATGACCTCCTACGAGCAGTACTTC
NA TRBJ2-3 TRBD2 TRBV3-1 CASSPDGRLAGTDTQYF TGTGCCAGCAGCCCGGACGGTAGACTAGCGGGGACAGATACGCAGTATTTT
few TRBJ2-3 NA TRBV7-9 CASSLASVSGDTQYF TGTGCCAGCAGCTTAGCATCGGTGTCTGGAGATACGCAGTATTTT
NA TRBJ2-1 TRBD1 TRBV4-2 CASSQGTGRWEQFF TGTGCCAGCAGCCAAGGGACAGGGCGGTGGGAGCAGTTCTTC
NA TRBJ2-3 TRBD1 TRBV12-3/TRBV12-4 CASSLGRGPDTQYF TGTGCCAGCAGTTTGGGAAGGGGGCCTGATACGCAGTATTTT
few TRBJ2-7 NA TRBV11-2 CASSLTGSRDEQYF TGTGCCAGCAGCCTAACAGGGTCTAGGGACGAGCAGTACTTC
few TRBJ1-2 TRBD1 TRBV28 CASSYTGGAGYGYTF TGTGCCAGCAGTTACACAGGGGGCGCAGGCTATGGCTACACCTTC
NA TRBJ1-5 NA TRBV27 CASSSWSNQPQHF TGTGCCAGCAGCAGTTGGAGCAATCAGCCCCAGCATTTT
NA TRBJ2-4 TRBD1 TRBV10-3 CAISGIGQGAREQYF TGTGCCATCAGTGGGATTGGACAGGGGGCACGTGAGCAGTACTTC
few TRBJ2-7 NA TRBV25-1 CASSETGNSYEQYF TGTGCCAGCAGTGAAACCGGGAACTCCTACGAGCAGTACTTC
few TRBJ1-6 NA TRBV5-1 CASSLRPSVGDTNSPLHF TGCGCCAGCAGCTTGCGTCCGTCCGTGGGAGACACTAATTCACCCCTCCACTTT
many TRBJ2-2 NA TRBV28 CASSLLGQDTGELFF TGTGCCAGCAGTTTATTAGGGCAAGACACCGGGGAGCTGTTTTTT